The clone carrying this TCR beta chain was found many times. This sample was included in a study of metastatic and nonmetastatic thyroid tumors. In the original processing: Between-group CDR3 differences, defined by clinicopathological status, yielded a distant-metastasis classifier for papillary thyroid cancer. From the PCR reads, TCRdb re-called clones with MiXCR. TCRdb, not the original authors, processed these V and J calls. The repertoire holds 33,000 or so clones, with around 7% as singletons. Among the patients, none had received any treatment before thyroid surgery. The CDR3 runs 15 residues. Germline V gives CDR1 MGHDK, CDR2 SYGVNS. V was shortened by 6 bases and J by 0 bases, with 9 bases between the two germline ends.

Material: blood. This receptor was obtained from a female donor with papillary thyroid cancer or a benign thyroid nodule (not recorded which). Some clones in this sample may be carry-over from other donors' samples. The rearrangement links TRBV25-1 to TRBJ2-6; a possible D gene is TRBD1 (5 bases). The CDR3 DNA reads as TGTGCCAGCAGCCCAGACAGCTCTGGGGCCAACGTCCTGACTTTC. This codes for CASSPDSSGANVLTF.